This T cell receptor beta chain was retrieved from a study of Ad26.COV2.S vaccination and SARS-CoV-2 variants. The protocol was immunoSEQ multiplex PCR, while the TCRdb copy is restricted to in-frame clones and leaves out a portion. The sample has under 150,000 clones; 86% are singletons. V was shortened by 4 bases and J by 0 bases, with 15 bases between the two germline ends. The CDR3 runs 16 residues. The germline gives CDR1 MNHEY, CDR2 SVGEGT. The sequenced sample was peripheral blood, obtained after recovery from COVID-19. The chain combines TRBV6-2 or TRBV6-3 with TRBJ1-1, with D hard to call. The clonotype originates from a human donor who had recovered from COVID-19. CDR3 amino acids: CASSFQKNNMNTEAFF. The CDR3 bases are TGTGCCAGCAGTTTCCAGAAAAATAACATGAACACTGAAGCTTTCTTT.